This is a list of T cell receptor beta chains from one sample in a study of blood T cell repertoires in COVID-19. The table came from immunoSEQ multiplex PCR; TCRdb's copy has only in-frame clones and leaves some out. The sample carries 100,000 to 150,000 clones, around 86% recorded once. The sample taken for sequencing was peripheral blood. The source is a man between 40 and 49 years old with active or convalescent COVID-19. Both conserved end residues are part of each CDR3. Each record gives: CDR3 protein, CDR3 DNA, V gene, clone size, D gene, J gene. D genes are given only for firm matches. Where a row states a size, it is once, few, many or the class of an expanded clone; other rows omit it.

CDR3aa: CASSESGVAGYNEQFF
CDR3nt: TGTGCCAGCAGTGAATCTGGGGTAGCGGGATACAATGAGCAGTTCTTC
v_gene: TRBV25-1
abundance: -
d_gene: TRBD2
j_gene: TRBJ2-1

CDR3aa: CASSLEGWQPQHF
CDR3nt: TGTGCCAGCAGTTTGGAGGGTTGGCAGCCCCAGCATTTT
v_gene: TRBV12-3/TRBV12-4
abundance: -
d_gene: -
j_gene: TRBJ1-5

CDR3aa: CASSQGDRNYGYTF
CDR3nt: TGTGCCAGCAGCCAAGGGGACAGGAACTATGGCTACACCTTC
v_gene: TRBV7-6
abundance: -
d_gene: TRBD1
j_gene: TRBJ1-2

CDR3aa: CATRPGQEYQETQYF
CDR3nt: TGTGCCACCCGGCCGGGACAGGAGTACCAAGAGACCCAGTACTTC
v_gene: TRBV10-3
abundance: -
d_gene: TRBD1
j_gene: TRBJ2-5

CDR3aa: CASSLEGAGSPLHF
CDR3nt: TGTGCCAGCAGCTTAGAGGGGGCAGGGTCACCCCTCCACTTT
v_gene: TRBV7-9
abundance: few
d_gene: TRBD1
j_gene: TRBJ1-6

CDR3aa: CASRQTGVQGQFF
CDR3nt: TGTGCCAGCAGGCAGACAGGCGTACAGGGGCAGTTCTTC
v_gene: TRBV27
abundance: -
d_gene: -
j_gene: TRBJ2-1

CDR3aa: CASSQDGGSEQFF
CDR3nt: TGCGCCAGCAGCCAAGATGGCGGGTCTGAGCAGTTCTTC
v_gene: TRBV4-3
abundance: -
d_gene: -
j_gene: TRBJ2-1

CDR3aa: CASSASGGRNSPLHF
CDR3nt: TGCGCCAGCAGCGCTTCAGGGGGCAGGAATTCACCCCTCCACTTT
v_gene: TRBV5-1
abundance: -
d_gene: TRBD1
j_gene: TRBJ1-6

CDR3aa: CASRTGSGQPQHF
CDR3nt: TGTGCCAGCAGAACAGGGTCGGGCCAGCCCCAGCATTTT
v_gene: TRBV6-5
abundance: few
d_gene: -
j_gene: TRBJ1-5

CDR3aa: CSVASLGQGGNYGYTF
CDR3nt: TGCAGCGTTGCATCATTAGGCCAGGGGGGTAACTATGGCTACACCTTC
v_gene: TRBV29-1
abundance: -
d_gene: TRBD1
j_gene: TRBJ1-2

CDR3aa: CASSVGSGRGGEQYF
CDR3nt: TGTGCCAGCAGCGTAGGTAGTGGCAGGGGTGGCGAGCAGTACTTC
v_gene: TRBV9
abundance: -
d_gene: -
j_gene: TRBJ2-7

CDR3aa: CASSRTLAGGASGELFF
CDR3nt: TGTGCCAGCAGTCGCACACTAGCGGGGGGAGCGTCTGGGGAGCTGTTTTTT
v_gene: TRBV27
abundance: -
d_gene: TRBD2
j_gene: TRBJ2-2

CDR3aa: CASRPSGGDLLGQYF
CDR3nt: TGTGCCAGCAGGCCTAGCGGGGGGGACCTGCTCGGGCAGTACTTC
v_gene: TRBV2
abundance: few
d_gene: TRBD2
j_gene: TRBJ2-7

CDR3aa: CASEVRDSNQPQHF
CDR3nt: TGTGCCAGTGAAGTCAGGGATAGCAATCAGCCCCAGCATTTT
v_gene: TRBV19
abundance: -
d_gene: -
j_gene: TRBJ1-5

CDR3aa: CASRSALGGLADTQYF
CDR3nt: TGTGCCAGCAGATCCGCGCTGGGGGGGCTGGCAGATACGCAGTATTTT
v_gene: TRBV11-2
abundance: once
d_gene: -
j_gene: TRBJ2-3

CDR3aa: CASSPGQQETQYF
CDR3nt: TGTGCCAGCTCACCAGGACAGCAAGAGACCCAGTACTTC
v_gene: TRBV18
abundance: -
d_gene: -
j_gene: TRBJ2-5

CDR3aa: CASSESGTSGFKTDTQYF
CDR3nt: TGCGCCAGCAGTGAGTCCGGGACTAGCGGGTTCAAAACAGATACGCAGTATTTT
v_gene: TRBV10-2
abundance: -
d_gene: TRBD2
j_gene: TRBJ2-3

CDR3aa: CASSVSGQGATMNTEAFF
CDR3nt: TGTGCCAGCTCAGTCTCGGGACAGGGGGCAACCATGAACACTGAAGCTTTCTTT
v_gene: TRBV18
abundance: -
d_gene: TRBD1
j_gene: TRBJ1-1

CDR3aa: CASSAQGNQPQHF
CDR3nt: TGTGCCAGCAGTGCACAGGGAAATCAGCCCCAGCATTTT
v_gene: TRBV12-3/TRBV12-4
abundance: -
d_gene: -
j_gene: TRBJ1-5

CDR3aa: CASSYSTVREETQYF
CDR3nt: TGTGCCAGCAGTTACTCCACCGTGAGGGAGGAGACCCAGTACTTC
v_gene: TRBV6-5
abundance: -
d_gene: -
j_gene: TRBJ2-5

CDR3aa: CASSRGQGVSPLHF
CDR3nt: TGTGCCAGCAGCCGGGGACAGGGAGTTTCACCCCTCCACTTT
v_gene: TRBV7-3
abundance: -
d_gene: TRBD1
j_gene: TRBJ1-6

CDR3aa: CASSQGSWLGASYNSPLHF
CDR3nt: TGTGCCAGCAGCCAAGGGTCTTGGCTCGGAGCCTCCTATAATTCACCCCTCCACTTT
v_gene: TRBV3-1/TRBV3-2
abundance: -
d_gene: -
j_gene: TRBJ1-6

CDR3aa: CASSSHTGNLRGFVNVLTF
CDR3nt: TGTGCCAGCAGCTCCCACACAGGAAATCTTCGTGGTTTTGTCAACGTCCTGACTTTC
v_gene: TRBV3-1/TRBV3-2
abundance: once
d_gene: -
j_gene: TRBJ2-6

CDR3aa: CASSQDFGRGQSPLHF
CDR3nt: TGTGCCAGCAGCCAAGATTTTGGCAGGGGGCAATCACCCCTCCACTTT
v_gene: TRBV3-1/TRBV3-2
abundance: -
d_gene: TRBD1
j_gene: TRBJ1-6

CDR3aa: CASSYSNRGDSPLHF
CDR3nt: TGTGCCAGCAGTTACTCAAACAGGGGGGATTCACCCCTCCACTTT
v_gene: TRBV6-5
abundance: -
d_gene: TRBD1
j_gene: TRBJ1-6

CDR3aa: CASSLGLAGGQKDTQYF
CDR3nt: TGTGCCAGCAGCTTGGGACTAGCGGGGGGGCAGAAAGATACGCAGTATTTT
v_gene: TRBV5-4
abundance: -
d_gene: TRBD2
j_gene: TRBJ2-3

CDR3aa: CASSLEAGQNIQYF
CDR3nt: TGTGCCAGCAGCTTAGAGGCAGGCCAAAACATTCAGTACTTC
v_gene: TRBV7-8
abundance: -
d_gene: -
j_gene: TRBJ2-4